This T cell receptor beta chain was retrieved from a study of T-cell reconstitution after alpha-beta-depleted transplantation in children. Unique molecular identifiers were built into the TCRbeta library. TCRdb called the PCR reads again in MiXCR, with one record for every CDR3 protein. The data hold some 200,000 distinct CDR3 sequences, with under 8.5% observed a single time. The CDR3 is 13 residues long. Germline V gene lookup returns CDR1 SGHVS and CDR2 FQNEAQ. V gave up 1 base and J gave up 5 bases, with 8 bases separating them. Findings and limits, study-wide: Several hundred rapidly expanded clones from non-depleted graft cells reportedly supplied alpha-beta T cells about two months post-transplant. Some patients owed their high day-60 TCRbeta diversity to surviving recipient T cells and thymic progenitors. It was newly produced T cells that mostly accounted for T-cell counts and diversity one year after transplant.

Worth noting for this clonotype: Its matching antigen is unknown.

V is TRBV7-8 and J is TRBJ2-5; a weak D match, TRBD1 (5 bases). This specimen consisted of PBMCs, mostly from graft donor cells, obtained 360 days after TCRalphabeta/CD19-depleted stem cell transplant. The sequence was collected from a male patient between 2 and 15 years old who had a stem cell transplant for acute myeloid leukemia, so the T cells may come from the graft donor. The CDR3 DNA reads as TGTGCCAGCAGCTTAGTACAGGCGGAGACCCAGTACTTC. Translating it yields CASSLVQAETQYF.